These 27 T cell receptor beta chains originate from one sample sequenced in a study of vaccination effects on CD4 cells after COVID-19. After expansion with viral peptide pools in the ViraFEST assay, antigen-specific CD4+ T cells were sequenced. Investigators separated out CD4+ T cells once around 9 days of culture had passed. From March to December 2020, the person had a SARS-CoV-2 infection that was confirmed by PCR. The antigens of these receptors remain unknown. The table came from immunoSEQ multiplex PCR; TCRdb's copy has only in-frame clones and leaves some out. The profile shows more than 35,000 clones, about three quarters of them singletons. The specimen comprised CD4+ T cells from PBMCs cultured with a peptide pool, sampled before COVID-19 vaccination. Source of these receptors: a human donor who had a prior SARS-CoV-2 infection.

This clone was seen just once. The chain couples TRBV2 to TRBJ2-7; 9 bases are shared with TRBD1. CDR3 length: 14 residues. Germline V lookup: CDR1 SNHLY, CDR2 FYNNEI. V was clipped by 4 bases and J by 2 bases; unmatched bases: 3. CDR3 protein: CASSVDRGAYEQYF. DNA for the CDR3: TGTGCCAGCAGTGTCGACAGGGGGGCCTACGAGCAGTACTTC.

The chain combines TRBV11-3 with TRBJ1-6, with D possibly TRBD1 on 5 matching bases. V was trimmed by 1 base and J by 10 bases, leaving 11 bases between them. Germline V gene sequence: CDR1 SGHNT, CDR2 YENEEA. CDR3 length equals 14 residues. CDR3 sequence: CASSLGRAGSPLHF. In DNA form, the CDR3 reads TGTGCCAGCAGCTTAGGCCGTGCAGGGTCACCCCTCCACTTT.

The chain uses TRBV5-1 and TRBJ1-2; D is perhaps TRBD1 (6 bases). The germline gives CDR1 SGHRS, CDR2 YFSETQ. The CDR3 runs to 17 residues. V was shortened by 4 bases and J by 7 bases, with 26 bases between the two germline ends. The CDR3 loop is CASSPSKGGTGDGGYTF. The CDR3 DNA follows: TGCGCCAGCAGCCCGAGCAAGGGGGGCACGGGGGACGGTGGCTACACCTTC. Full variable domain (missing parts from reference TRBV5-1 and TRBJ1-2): KAGVTQTPRYLIKTRGQQVTLSCSPISGHRSVSWYQQTPGQGLQFLFEYFSETQRNKGNFPGRFSGRQFSNSRSEMNVSTLELGDSALYLCASSPSKGGTGDGGYTFGSGTRLTVV.

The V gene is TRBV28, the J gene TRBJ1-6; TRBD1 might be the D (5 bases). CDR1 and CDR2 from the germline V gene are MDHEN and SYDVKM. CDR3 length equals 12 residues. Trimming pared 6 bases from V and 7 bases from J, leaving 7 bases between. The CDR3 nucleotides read TGTGCCAGCAGCTCAGGGAATTCACCCCTCCACTTT. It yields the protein CASSSGNSPLHF.

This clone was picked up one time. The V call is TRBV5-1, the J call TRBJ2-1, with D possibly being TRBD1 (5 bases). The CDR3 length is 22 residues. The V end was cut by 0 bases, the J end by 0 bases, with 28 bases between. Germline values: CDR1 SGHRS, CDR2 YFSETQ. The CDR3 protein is CASSLAGKARGGGPSSYNEQFF. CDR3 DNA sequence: TGCGCCAGCAGCTTGGCCGGTAAAGCTAGGGGTGGCGGACCAAGCTCCTACAATGAGCAGTTCTTC.

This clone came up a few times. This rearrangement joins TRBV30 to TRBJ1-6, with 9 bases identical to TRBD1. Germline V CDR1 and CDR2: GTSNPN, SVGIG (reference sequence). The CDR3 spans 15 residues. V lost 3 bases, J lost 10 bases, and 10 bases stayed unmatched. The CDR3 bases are TGTGCCTGGAGCCCCCGGGACAGGGTGGTCTCACCCCTCCACTTT. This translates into CAWSPRDRVVSPLHF. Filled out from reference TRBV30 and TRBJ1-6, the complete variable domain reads SQTIHQWPATLVQPVGSPLSLECTVEGTSNPNLYWYRQAAGRGLQLLFYSVGIGQISSEVPQNLSASRPQDRQFILSSKKLLLSDSGFYLCAWSPRDRVVSPLHFGNGTRLTVT.

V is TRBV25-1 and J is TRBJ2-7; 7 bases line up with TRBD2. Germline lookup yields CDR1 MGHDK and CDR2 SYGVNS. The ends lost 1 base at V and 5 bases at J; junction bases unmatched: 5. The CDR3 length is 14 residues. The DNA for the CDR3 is TGTGCCAGCAGTGAATCAGCCACTAGCGACGAGCAGTACTTC. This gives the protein CASSESATSDEQYF.

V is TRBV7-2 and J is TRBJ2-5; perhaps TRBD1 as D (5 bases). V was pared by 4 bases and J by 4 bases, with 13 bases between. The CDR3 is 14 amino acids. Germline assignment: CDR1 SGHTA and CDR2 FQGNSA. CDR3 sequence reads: CASSYPGSRETQYF. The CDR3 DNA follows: TGTGCCAGCAGCTATCCAGGGTCCCGAGAGACCCAGTACTTC.

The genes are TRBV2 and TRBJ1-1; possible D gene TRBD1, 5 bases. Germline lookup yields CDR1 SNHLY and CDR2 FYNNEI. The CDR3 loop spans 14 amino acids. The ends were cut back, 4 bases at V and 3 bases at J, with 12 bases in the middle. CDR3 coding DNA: TGTGCCAGCAGTGTAATGACAGTCGACACTGAAGCTTTCTTT. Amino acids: CASSVMTVDTEAFF.

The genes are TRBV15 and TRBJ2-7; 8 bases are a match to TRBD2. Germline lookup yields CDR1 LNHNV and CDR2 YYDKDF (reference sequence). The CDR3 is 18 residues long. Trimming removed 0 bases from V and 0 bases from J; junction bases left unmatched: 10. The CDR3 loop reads CATSRDRGSGTTSYEQYF. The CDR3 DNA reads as TGTGCCACCAGCAGAGATCGGGGTAGCGGGACCACCTCCTACGAGCAGTACTTC.

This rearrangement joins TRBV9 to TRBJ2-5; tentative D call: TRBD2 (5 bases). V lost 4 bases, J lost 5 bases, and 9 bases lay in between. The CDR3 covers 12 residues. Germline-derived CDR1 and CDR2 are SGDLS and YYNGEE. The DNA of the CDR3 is TGTGCCAGCAGCCCAAGAGGGGAGACCCAGTACTTC. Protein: CASSPRGETQYF.

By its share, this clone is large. CDR3 residues: CASSWEGNQPQHF. CDR3 in DNA: TGCGCCAGCAGCTGGGAGGGTAATCAGCCCCAGCATTTT. J is TRBJ1-5 and V is TRBV5-1; D remains unclear. Looked up from germline, CDR1 is SGHRS and CDR2 is YFSETQ. With 3 bases removed from V and 4 bases from J, the gap between germline ends came to 8 bases. The CDR3 spans 13 residues.

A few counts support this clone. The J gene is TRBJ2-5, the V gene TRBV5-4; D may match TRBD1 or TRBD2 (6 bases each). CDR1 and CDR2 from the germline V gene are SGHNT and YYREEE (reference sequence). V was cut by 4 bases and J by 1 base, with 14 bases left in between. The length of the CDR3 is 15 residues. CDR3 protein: CASSGGQRVQETQYF. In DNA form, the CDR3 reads TGTGCCAGCAGCGGGGGGCAGAGAGTCCAAGAGACCCAGTACTTC.

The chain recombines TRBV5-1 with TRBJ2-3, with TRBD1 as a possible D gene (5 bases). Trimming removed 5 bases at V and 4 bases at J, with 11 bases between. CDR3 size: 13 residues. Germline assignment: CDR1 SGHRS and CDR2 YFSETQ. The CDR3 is CASSQGPADTQYF. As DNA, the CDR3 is TGCGCCAGCAGTCAGGGTCCCGCAGATACGCAGTATTTT.

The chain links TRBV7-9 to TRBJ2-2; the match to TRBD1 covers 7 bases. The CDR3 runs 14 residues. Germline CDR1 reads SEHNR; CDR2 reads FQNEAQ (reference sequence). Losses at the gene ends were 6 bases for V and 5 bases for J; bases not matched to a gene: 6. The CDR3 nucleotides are TGTGCCAGCAGAGGGGGCGCATTTACCGGGGAGCTGTTTTTT. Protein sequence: CASRGGAFTGELFF.

CDR3 amino acids: CASIIVGLAGGNTDTQYF. CDR3 DNA sequence: TGTGCCAGCATAATTGTGGGACTAGCGGGGGGGAACACAGATACGCAGTATTTT. The chain links TRBV27 to TRBJ2-3, with 16 positions matching TRBD2. This CDR3 contains 18 residues. V lost 7 bases and J lost 2; bases outside the gene matches: 9. The germline V gene encodes CDR1 MNHEY and CDR2 SMNVEV (reference sequence).

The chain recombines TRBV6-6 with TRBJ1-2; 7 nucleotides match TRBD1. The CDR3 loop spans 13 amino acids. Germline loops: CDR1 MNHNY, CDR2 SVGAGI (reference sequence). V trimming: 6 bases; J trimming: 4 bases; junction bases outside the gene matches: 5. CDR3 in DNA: TGTGCCAGCAGACGACAGGGTGTCTATGGCTACACCTTC. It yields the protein CASRRQGVYGYTF.

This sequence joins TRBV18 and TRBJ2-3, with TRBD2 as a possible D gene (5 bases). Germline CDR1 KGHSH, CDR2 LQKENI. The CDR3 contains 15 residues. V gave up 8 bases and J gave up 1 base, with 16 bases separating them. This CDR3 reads CASRAGLERTDTQYF. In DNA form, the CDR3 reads TGTGCCAGCCGGGCGGGCCTAGAGCGCACAGATACGCAGTATTTT. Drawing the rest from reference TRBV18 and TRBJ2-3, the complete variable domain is NAGVMQNPRHLVRRRGQEARLRCSPMKGHSHVYWYRQLPEEGLKFMVYLQKENIIDESGMPKERFSAEFPKEGPSILRIQQVVRGDSAAYFCASRAGLERTDTQYFGPGTRLTVL.

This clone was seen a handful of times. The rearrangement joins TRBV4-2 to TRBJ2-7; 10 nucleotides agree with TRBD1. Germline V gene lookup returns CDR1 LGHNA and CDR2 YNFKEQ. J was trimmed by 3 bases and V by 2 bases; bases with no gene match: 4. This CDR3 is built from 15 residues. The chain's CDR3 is CASSQWTGGVYEQYF. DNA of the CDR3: TGTGCCAGCAGCCAATGGACAGGGGGAGTCTACGAGCAGTACTTC.

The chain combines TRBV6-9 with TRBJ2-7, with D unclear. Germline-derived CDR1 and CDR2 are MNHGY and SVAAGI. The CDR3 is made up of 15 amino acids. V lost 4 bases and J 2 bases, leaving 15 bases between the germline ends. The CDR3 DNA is TGTGCCAGCAGTTTTCTAGGTGGTGGGACCTACGAGCAGTACTTC. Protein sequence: CASSFLGGGTYEQYF.

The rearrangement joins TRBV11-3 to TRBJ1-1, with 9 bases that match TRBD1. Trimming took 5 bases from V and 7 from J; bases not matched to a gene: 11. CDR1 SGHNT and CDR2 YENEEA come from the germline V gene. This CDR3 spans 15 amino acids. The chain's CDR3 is CASSLLGDRVDEAFF. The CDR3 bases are TGTGCCAGCAGCCTCCTGGGGGACAGGGTCGATGAAGCTTTCTTT.

The CDR3: CASSYGGMADTQYF. CDR3 in DNA: TGTGCCAGCAGTTACGGGGGGATGGCAGATACGCAGTATTTT. V and J are TRBV6-5 and TRBJ2-3; weak D call: TRBD2 (6 bases). CDR1 and CDR2 (germline): MNHEY, SVGAGI. There are 14 residues in the CDR3. The V gene lost 2 bases and the J gene lost 4 bases, with 10 bases spanning the gap.

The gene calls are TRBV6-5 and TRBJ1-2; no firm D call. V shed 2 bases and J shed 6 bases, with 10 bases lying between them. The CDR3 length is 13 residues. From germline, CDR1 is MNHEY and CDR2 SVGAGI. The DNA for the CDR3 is TGTGCCAGCAGTTACCTAAGCCAGGATGGCTACACCTTC. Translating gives CASSYLSQDGYTF.

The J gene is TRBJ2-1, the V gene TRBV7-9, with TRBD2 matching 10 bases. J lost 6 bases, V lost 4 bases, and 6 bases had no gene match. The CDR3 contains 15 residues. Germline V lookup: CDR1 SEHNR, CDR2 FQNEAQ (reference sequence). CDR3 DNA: TGTGCCAGCAGCTCCCTAGCGGGAGTTGGCAATGAGCAGTTCTTC. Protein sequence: CASSSLAGVGNEQFF.

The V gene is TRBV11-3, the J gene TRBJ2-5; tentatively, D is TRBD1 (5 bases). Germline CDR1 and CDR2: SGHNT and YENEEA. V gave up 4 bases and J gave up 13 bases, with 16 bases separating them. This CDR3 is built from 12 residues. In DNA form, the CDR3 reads TGTGCCAGCAGCTCAGTTACAGGTCTCGGGTACTTC. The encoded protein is CASSSVTGLGYF.

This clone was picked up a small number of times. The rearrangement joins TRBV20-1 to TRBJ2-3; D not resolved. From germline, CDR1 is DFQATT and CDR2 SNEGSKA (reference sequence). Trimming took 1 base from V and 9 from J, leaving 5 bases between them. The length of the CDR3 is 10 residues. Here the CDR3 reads CSARAETQYF. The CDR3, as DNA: TGCAGTGCTAGAGCGGAGACGCAGTATTTT.

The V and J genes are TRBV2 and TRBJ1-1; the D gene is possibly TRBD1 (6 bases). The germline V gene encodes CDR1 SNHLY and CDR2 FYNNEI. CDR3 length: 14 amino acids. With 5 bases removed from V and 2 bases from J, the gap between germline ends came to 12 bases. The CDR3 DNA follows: TGTGCCAGCAGTCCGAGGACAGTCAACACTGAAGCTTTCTTT. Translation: CASSPRTVNTEAFF.